This entry lists 9 T cell receptor beta chains sequenced from one sample in a study of T cell changes during pregnancy in multiple sclerosis. Sequencing was performed with immunoSEQ multiplex PCR; in TCRdb, only in-frame clones are kept and a portion is missing. The sample consists of 85,000 to 130,000 clones, around nine tenths of them appearing once. This sample comprised peripheral blood, obtained in the second trimester of pregnancy. The source is a female donor with multiple sclerosis, enrolled in a pregnancy study.

This chain uses TRBV30 with TRBJ2-5; 7 bases line up with TRBD2. The V gene end was trimmed by 4 bases and the J gene end by 7 bases; junction bases not matched to a gene: 9. The CDR3 runs 13 residues. Germline-derived CDR1 and CDR2 are GTSNPN and SVGIG (reference sequence). This chain's CDR3 is CAWISGPGGTQYF. CDR3 coding DNA: TGTGCCTGGATTAGCGGGCCCGGCGGGACCCAGTACTTC.

V usage is TRBV9 and J usage is TRBJ2-5; no clear D. The CDR3 totals 15 residues. Deletions cut 0 bases from V and 1 base from J, with 10 bases between. The germline V gene encodes CDR1 SGDLS and CDR2 YYNGEE. The CDR3, as DNA: TGTGCCAGCAGCGTAGGGCCGTTGATCCAAGAGACCCAGTACTTC. Translating gives CASSVGPLIQETQYF. Full variable domain (outside the CDR3, taken from reference TRBV9 and TRBJ2-5): DSGVTQTPKHLITATGQRVTLRCSPRSGDLSVYWYQQSLDQGLQFLIQYYNGEERAKGNILERFSAQQFPDLHSELNLSSLELGDSALYFCASSVGPLIQETQYFGPGTRLLVL.

The V and J genes are TRBV27 and TRBJ1-2; 10 nucleotides agree with TRBD1. The CDR3 has 13 residues. The germline V gene encodes CDR1 MNHEY and CDR2 SMNVEV (reference sequence). The J segment lost 7 bases and the V segment lost 5 bases, leaving 4 bases of the junction unmatched. The CDR3 bases are TGTGCCAGCAGTCTGGACAGGGGGAGTGGCTACACCTTC. This codes for CASSLDRGSGYTF.

The V and J genes are TRBV6-5 and TRBJ1-3, with 7 bases fitting TRBD1. Germline V gene lookup returns CDR1 MNHEY and CDR2 SVGAGI. V lost 4 bases, J lost 0 bases, and 3 bases stayed unmatched. This CDR3 has 15 residues. The CDR3 reads CASSLGQSSGNTIYF. CDR3 nucleotide sequence: TGTGCCAGCAGTTTGGGACAGAGCTCTGGAAACACCATATATTTT.

The chain carries TRBV28 and TRBJ1-5, with TRBD1 as a possible D gene (6 bases). The CDR3 is 12 amino acids. Germline CDR1 and CDR2: MDHEN and SYDVKM. The CDR3 loop reads CATSTGNQPQHF. CDR3 bases: TGTGCAACTTCGACAGGTAATCAGCCCCAGCATTTT. The entire variable domain, with the rest obtained from reference TRBV28 and TRBJ1-5, is as follows: DVKVTQSSRYLVKRTGEKVFLECVQDMDHENMFWYRQDPGLGLRLIYFSYDVKMKEKGDIPEGYSVSREKKERFSLILESASTNQTSMYLCATSTGNQPQHFGDGTRLSIL.

The J gene is TRBJ1-5, the V gene TRBV19; TRBD1 agrees at 7 bases. Germline lookup yields CDR1 LNHDA and CDR2 SQIVND (reference sequence). The CDR3 is made up of 16 amino acids. Germline trimming cut 5 bases from V and 0 bases from J; bases unmatched to any gene: 7. CDR3 loop: CASSEDRSYSNQPQHF. In DNA, the CDR3 is TGTGCCAGTAGTGAGGACAGGAGCTATAGCAATCAGCCCCAGCATTTT. Complete variable domain (other parts from reference TRBV19 and TRBJ1-5): DGGITQSPKYLFRKEGQNVTLSCEQNLNHDAMYWYRQDPGQGLRLIYYSQIVNDFQKGDIAEGYSVSREKKESFPLTVTSAQKNPTAFYLCASSEDRSYSNQPQHFGDGTRLSIL.

The chain joins TRBV7-3 to TRBJ2-1, with TRBD2 as a possible D gene (5 bases). Between the trimmed V and J ends, which lost 6 bases and 3 bases, there was a span of 15 bases. Per the germline V gene, CDR1 is SGHTA and CDR2 is FQGTGA. This CDR3 region has 15 residues. The CDR3 DNA follows: TGTGCCAGCAGACCCAGTCCAGGAGGCTACAATGAGCAGTTCTTC. It specifies CASRPSPGGYNEQFF.

The genes are TRBV19 and TRBJ1-1; D perhaps matches TRBD1 (6 bases). The germline V gene has CDR1 LNHDA and CDR2 SQIVND (reference sequence). This CDR3 contains 13 residues. The CDR3 is CASQFTGYTEAFF. For the CDR3, the DNA is TGTGCGTCACAGTTCACAGGGTATACTGAAGCTTTCTTT.

The table lists this clone with many counts. The V and J genes are TRBV9 and TRBJ2-3; 9 positions match TRBD2. The germline V gene encodes CDR1 SGDLS and CDR2 YYNGEE. There are 15 residues in the CDR3. V dropped 4 bases and J dropped 4; count of bases not matched to a gene: 7. The CDR3: CASSISGRGADTQYF. The DNA for the CDR3 is TGTGCCAGCAGCATTAGCGGGAGAGGCGCAGATACGCAGTATTTT.